What follows are 26 T cell receptor beta chains derived from one specimen sequenced in a study of Ad26.COV2.S vaccination and SARS-CoV-2 variants. Libraries were prepared by immunoSEQ multiplex PCR; TCRdb keeps only in-frame clonotypes and omits some of them. The data show around 300,000 clones, 75% to 90% seen once. The treatment is: around 19 received Ad26.COV2.S at low or high dose, single or two shots; 5 received placebo; per-sample allocation not given. The investigators took samples on day 63 after the first vaccine or placebo injection. This specimen was peripheral blood, taken in a trial of Ad26.COV2.S vaccine versus placebo. All receptors derive from a person between 18 and 59 years old who received the Ad26.COV2.S COVID-19 vaccine or a placebo.

The chain couples TRBV6-2 or TRBV6-3 to TRBJ2-7, with D maybe TRBD1 (6 bases). The CDR3 has 12 amino acids. Germline CDR1 and CDR2: MNHEY and SVGEGT. Between the trimmed V and J ends, which lost 4 bases and 4 bases, there was a span of 8 bases. The CDR3 nucleotides read TGTGCCAGCAGTTCACAGGGTTACGAGCAGTACTTC. Translated: CASSSQGYEQYF.

The chain uses TRBV24-1 and TRBJ2-7; D might be TRBD1 (6 bases). Trimming removed 3 bases at V and 1 base at J, with 12 bases between. This CDR3 region has 15 residues. Germline CDR1 is KGHDR and CDR2 is SFDVKD. CDR3 protein: CATSDPPTGSYEQYF. The CDR3 DNA sequence: TGTGCCACCAGTGATCCCCCGACAGGATCCTACGAGCAGTACTTC.

This clone was observed once. V usage is TRBV28 and J usage is TRBJ1-3; possibly TRBD1 for D (6 bases). V was trimmed by 5 bases and J by 2 bases, leaving 19 bases between them. Per germline, CDR1 MDHEN and CDR2 SYDVKM. The CDR3 has 17 amino acids. CDR3 bases: TGTGCCAGCAGTCGCCCGAGCGGGGGCCGGCCTGGAAACACCATATATTTT. Amino acid sequence: CASSRPSGGRPGNTIYF.

This clone came up many times. The rearrangement joins TRBV19 to TRBJ1-2; D not certain. Germline V gene sequence: CDR1 LNHDA, CDR2 SQIVND (reference sequence). CDR3 length: 15 amino acids. V lost 7 bases and J lost 4, with 19 bases in between. CDR3 DNA: TGTGCCAGTATGTCTCGGGGATCATCTGTCTATGGCTACACCTTC. Residues: CASMSRGSSVYGYTF. The whole variable domain, filled in from reference TRBV19 and TRBJ1-2, reads DGGITQSPKYLFRKEGQNVTLSCEQNLNHDAMYWYRQDPGQGLRLIYYSQIVNDFQKGDIAEGYSVSREKKESFPLTVTSAQKNPTAFYLCASMSRGSSVYGYTFGSGTRLTVV.

The chain recombines TRBV10-3 with TRBJ2-1; D may correspond to TRBD1 or TRBD2 (5 bases each). V lost 5 bases, J lost 2 bases, and 13 bases lay in between. CDR1 and CDR2 from the germline V gene are ENHRY and SYGVKD. This CDR3 is built from 15 residues. Here the CDR3 DNA reads TGTGCCATCAGTCGAGGGGTAGACACCTACAATGAGCAGTTCTTC. Translated, it gives CAISRGVDTYNEQFF.

A few counts support this clone. The genes are TRBV18 and TRBJ2-1; 10 positions match TRBD2. Trimming removed 3 bases from V and 5 bases from J; junction bases left unmatched: 4. Germline V gene sequence: CDR1 KGHSH, CDR2 LQKENI. This CDR3 region has 15 residues. The CDR3 loop reads CASSPGLARHNEQFF. As DNA, the CDR3 is TGTGCCAGCTCACCGGGACTAGCGCGACACAATGAGCAGTTCTTC.

The chain uses TRBV28 and TRBJ1-1, with TRBD1 as a possible D gene (5 bases). V was shortened by 5 bases and J by 5 bases, with 30 bases between the two germline ends. CDR1 MDHEN and CDR2 SYDVKM come from the germline V gene. The CDR3 spans 19 residues. The CDR3 loop is CASSPTRLSAKGRGTEAFF. CDR3 in DNA: TGTGCCAGCAGTCCTACCCGGCTCTCGGCTAAGGGACGGGGAACTGAAGCTTTCTTT.

This rearrangement joins TRBV4-2 to TRBJ1-1; the D is unclear. Germline V CDR1 and CDR2: LGHNA, YNFKEQ. V lost 1 base to trimming and J lost 1 base, with 10 bases between them. The CDR3 length is 15 residues. CDR3 sequence: CASSQVHGQNTEAFF. In DNA form, the CDR3 reads TGTGCCAGCAGCCAAGTGCATGGCCAGAACACTGAAGCTTTCTTT.

The CDR3 DNA sequence: TGTGCCAGCAGCCCCGGACTAGCGGGAGTGGGGACAGATACGCAGTATTTT. Its protein product is CASSPGLAGVGTDTQYF. The chain links TRBV7-3 to TRBJ2-3, with 13 bases that match TRBD2. Germline CDR1 and CDR2: SGHTA and FQGTGA. V gave up 5 bases and J gave up 3 bases; unmatched junction bases: 8. The CDR3 contains 17 residues.

V is TRBV3-1 (or the pseudogene TRBV3-2) and J is TRBJ1-2; D unclear. CDR1 is LGHDT, CDR2 YNNKEL, per germline (reference sequence). CDR3 length: 16 amino acids. The V end lost 6 bases, the J end lost 2 bases, and 19 bases lay between the germline ends. The CDR3 loop reads CASRQSSLRNNYGYTF. Written as DNA, the CDR3 is TGTGCCAGCAGGCAATCTTCGCTCAGGAACAACTATGGCTACACCTTC.

This clone was picked up a small number of times. The same CDR3 is also encoded by other DNA sequences in this sample. This chain joins TRBV4-1 and TRBJ2-1; 10 positions match TRBD2. CDR3 size: 14 residues. V lost 0 bases to trimming and J lost 8 bases; unmatched junction nucleotides: 1. Germline values: CDR1 MGHRA, CDR2 YSYEKL. This CDR3 is CASSQELAGDEQFF. CDR3 coding DNA: TGCGCCAGCAGCCAAGAGCTAGCGGGGGATGAGCAGTTCTTC.

The chain uses TRBV5-1 and TRBJ1-2, with 7 bases fitting TRBD1. This CDR3 contains 15 residues. V was pared by 4 bases and J by 8 bases, with 14 bases of the junction left unmatched. Germline CDR1 is SGHRS and CDR2 is YFSETQ. CDR3 sequence (DNA): TGCGCCAGCAGCCCCGCCGGCGGGACAGCAATGGGCTACACCTTC. Amino acid sequence: CASSPAGGTAMGYTF.

The chain employs TRBV7-9 and TRBJ2-5; the D is unclear. Trimming left V 1 base short and J 3 bases short, with 9 bases between. The V gene's germline CDR1 is SEHNR and CDR2 FQNEAQ (reference sequence). This CDR3 spans 14 amino acids. The chain's CDR3 is CASSLVEVKETQYF. The DNA of the CDR3 is TGTGCCAGCAGCTTAGTAGAGGTTAAAGAGACCCAGTACTTC.

V and J are TRBV24-1 and TRBJ1-5; D is ambiguous. Germline CDR1 reads KGHDR; CDR2 reads SFDVKD. V dropped 9 bases and J dropped 1 base, with 9 bases sitting between them. The CDR3 spans 13 residues. CDR3 nucleotide sequence: TGTGCCACCCAACGGGGAAGCAATCAGCCCCAGCATTTT. It specifies CATQRGSNQPQHF.

This clone was counted once. The gene calls are TRBV4-3 and TRBJ2-5, with a possible D match to TRBD2 (5 bases). Germline V gene sequence: CDR1 LGHNA, CDR2 YSLEER. Trimming shortened V by 1 base and J by 5 bases, and 14 bases separated the two germline ends. There are 15 residues in the CDR3. The CDR3 DNA sequence: TGCGCCAGCAGCCAAGGGGAGAGGGAGTGGGAGACCCAGTACTTC. This codes for CASSQGEREWETQYF.

The chain uses TRBV6-2 or TRBV6-3 and TRBJ1-1; D not resolved. In germline, CDR1 is MNHEY, CDR2 SVGEGT. Trimming shortened V by 6 bases and J by 10 bases, and 15 bases separated the two germline ends. This CDR3 contains 12 residues. The CDR3 loop is CASSSTGEGAFF. CDR3 coding DNA: TGTGCCAGCAGCTCGACCGGAGAGGGAGCTTTCTTT.

This chain connects TRBV4-3 to TRBJ1-2; 8 bases map to TRBD1. Germline V gives CDR1 LGHNA, CDR2 YSLEER. The CDR3 covers 16 residues. V lost 2 bases, J lost 6 bases, and 11 bases stayed unmatched. Written as DNA, the CDR3 is TGCGCCAGCAGCCAAACCTCTGGACAGGGAATTAATGGCTACACCTTC. Its protein is CASSQTSGQGINGYTF.

This clone was recorded once. The genes are TRBV19 and TRBJ1-2; D gene ambiguous. Germline V gives CDR1 LNHDA, CDR2 SQIVND (reference sequence). CDR3 length equals 12 residues. Trimming pared 5 bases from V and 8 bases from J, leaving 12 bases between. CDR3: CASSFPFAGYTF. CDR3 bases: TGTGCCAGTAGTTTCCCCTTCGCGGGCTACACCTTC.

The chain employs TRBV7-2 and TRBJ2-1; D gene ambiguous. CDR3 length equals 15 residues. The ends were cut back, 4 bases at V and 2 bases at J, with 12 bases in the middle. Germline V CDR1 and CDR2: SGHTA, FQGNSA. CDR3 nucleotide sequence: TGTGCCAGCAGCTCTAGGGATTTGACCTACAATGAGCAGTTCTTC. It codes for CASSSRDLTYNEQFF.

The chain uses TRBV6-6 and TRBJ1-1; D ambiguous. CDR1 is MNHNY, CDR2 SVGAGI, per germline (reference sequence). This CDR3 contains 14 residues. V was trimmed by 3 bases and J by 1 base, leaving 9 bases between them. The CDR3 bases are TGTGCCAGCAGTTATAGGCACTCGAACACTGAAGCTTTCTTT. The encoded protein is CASSYRHSNTEAFF.

The chain is built from TRBV6-5 and TRBJ1-2; TRBD1 might be the D (6 bases). The CDR3 runs 16 residues. Trimming removed 0 bases from V and 2 bases from J, with 13 bases in between. Germline V gene data show CDR1 as MNHEY and CDR2 as SVGAGI. CDR3 nucleotide sequence: TGTGCCAGCAGTTACTCGCTCGGGGGGCTGAACTATGGCTACACCTTC. This gives the protein CASSYSLGGLNYGYTF.

Comments on this clone: Other nucleotide sequences in the sample specify the same CDR3. This sequence joins TRBV15 and TRBJ2-7, with a weak D call TRBD1 (6 bases). CDR3 size: 12 residues. The V end was cut by 2 bases, the J end by 5 bases, with 7 bases between. Germline CDR1 reads LNHNV; CDR2 reads YYDKDF (reference sequence). The CDR3 loop reads CATSRTGNEQYF. The CDR3 bases are TGTGCCACCAGCAGAACAGGGAACGAGCAGTACTTC.

The chain links TRBV11-3 to TRBJ1-1, with no clear D. Germline CDR1 is SGHNT and CDR2 is YENEEA. This CDR3 spans 13 amino acids. V lost 1 base to trimming and J lost 0 bases, with 3 bases between them. The CDR3: CASSLVVNTEAFF. CDR3 DNA sequence: TGTGCCAGCAGCTTAGTGGTGAACACTGAAGCTTTCTTT.

This chain links TRBV7-8 with TRBJ1-2; D gene uncertain. The CDR3 consists of 14 residues. CDR1 and CDR2 (germline): SGHVS, FQNEAQ. V was clipped by 3 bases and J by 3 bases, with 11 bases between them. CDR3 sequence (DNA): TGTGCCAGCAGCTTCAGAGAATTTTACTATGGCTACACCTTC. This encodes CASSFREFYYGYTF. Supplemented by reference TRBV7-8 and TRBJ1-2, the full variable domain reads GAGVSQSPRYKVAKRGQDVALRCDPISGHVSLFWYQQALGQGPEFLTYFQNEAQLDKSGLPSDRFFAERPEGSVSTLKIQRTQQEDSAVYLCASSFREFYYGYTFGSGTRLTVV.

This clone was recorded once. The rearrangement joins TRBV19 to TRBJ2-3; 11 nucleotides align to TRBD2. The germline V gene has CDR1 LNHDA and CDR2 SQIVND (reference sequence). The CDR3 length is 16 residues. Losses at the gene ends were 4 bases for V and 2 bases for J; bases not matched to a gene: 5. CDR3 region: CASSKGTSGHTDTQYF. The CDR3 DNA reads as TGTGCCAGTAGTAAAGGGACTAGCGGACACACAGATACGCAGTATTTT. Full variable domain (rest looked up from reference TRBV19 and TRBJ2-3): DGGITQSPKYLFRKEGQNVTLSCEQNLNHDAMYWYRQDPGQGLRLIYYSQIVNDFQKGDIAEGYSVSREKKESFPLTVTSAQKNPTAFYLCASSKGTSGHTDTQYFGPGTRLTVL.

This rearrangement joins TRBV9 to TRBJ1-1; D is possibly TRBD1 (5 bases). The V gene's germline CDR1 is SGDLS and CDR2 YYNGEE. Deletions cut 4 bases from V and 1 base from J, with 14 bases between. This CDR3 region has 15 residues. The CDR3 region has the DNA TGTGCCAGCAGCCGCCGAATCGGGGGGAACACTGAAGCTTTCTTT. Translating it yields CASSRRIGGNTEAFF.